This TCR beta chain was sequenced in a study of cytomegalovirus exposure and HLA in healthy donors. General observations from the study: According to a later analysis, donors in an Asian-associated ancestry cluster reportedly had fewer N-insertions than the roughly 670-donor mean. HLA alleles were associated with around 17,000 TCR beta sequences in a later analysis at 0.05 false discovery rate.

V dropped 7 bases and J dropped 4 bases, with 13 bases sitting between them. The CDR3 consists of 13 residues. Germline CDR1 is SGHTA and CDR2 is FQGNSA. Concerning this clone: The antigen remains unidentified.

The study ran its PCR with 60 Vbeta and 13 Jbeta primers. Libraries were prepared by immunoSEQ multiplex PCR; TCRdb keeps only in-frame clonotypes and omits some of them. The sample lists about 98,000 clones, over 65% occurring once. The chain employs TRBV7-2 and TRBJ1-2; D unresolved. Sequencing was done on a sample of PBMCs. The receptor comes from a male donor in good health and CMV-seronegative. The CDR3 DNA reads TGTGCCAGCAATCTGTGGGGAGGCTATGGCTACACCTTC. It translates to CASNLWGGYGYTF. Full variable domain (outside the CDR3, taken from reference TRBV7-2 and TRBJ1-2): GAGVSQSPSNKVTEKGKDVELRCDPISGHTALYWYRQSLGQGLEFLIYFQGNSAPDKSGLPSDRFSAERTGGSVSTLTIQRTQQEDSAVYLCASNLWGGYGYTFGSGTRLTVV.